These T cell receptor beta chains were read from a single sample in a study of regulatory T cells in long-lasting Graves disease. One entry per CDR3 protein, called by TCRdb with MiXCR from the multiplex PCR reads. The data show around 400,000 distinct CDR3 sequences, with approximately 12% seen just once and approximately 20% held by the top ten. This sample also appeared in a second study, on T cells in Graves' hyperthyroidism and ophthalmopathy.

Source: peripheral blood mononuclear cells (PBMCs), taken at new diagnosis, from a patient treated with antithyroid drugs. These TCRs come from a woman younger than 30 with Graves disease. Both conserved end residues are part of each CDR3. Fields, in order: V gene, J gene, D gene, clone size, CDR3 protein. A D gene is named only where the DNA matches it firmly. Where a row states a size, it is once, few, many or the class of an expanded clone; other rows omit it.

V: TRBV7-9
J: TRBJ2-3
D: .
size: .
CDR3: CASGTSLGTDTQYF

V: TRBV6-1
J: TRBJ2-7
D: .
size: few
CDR3: CASGVGGTISYEQYF

V: TRBV12-3/TRBV12-4
J: TRBJ2-7
D: .
size: many
CDR3: CASSLVRAYEQYF

V: TRBV12-3/TRBV12-4
J: TRBJ1-4
D: .
size: many
CDR3: CASSSWWTNEKLFF

V: TRBV27
J: TRBJ2-2
D: .
size: many
CDR3: CASSFMQPTGELFF

V: TRBV2
J: TRBJ2-7
D: .
size: many
CDR3: CASKGTPTHYEQYF

V: TRBV5-1
J: .
D: .
size: few
CDR3: CASGTGSDTQHF

V: TRBV13
J: TRBJ2-7
D: .
size: many
CDR3: CASSLSASYEQYF

V: TRBV19
J: TRBJ1-1
D: .
size: .
CDR3: CASTLGQMNTEAFF

V: TRBV2
J: TRBJ2-1
D: .
size: many
CDR3: CASSETASLNEQFF

V: TRBV15
J: TRBJ2-7
D: .
size: few
CDR3: CATSNLDKQYF

V: TRBV9
J: TRBJ2-5
D: .
size: few
CDR3: CASSVGALYQETQYF

V: TRBV30
J: TRBJ1-6
D: .
size: few
CDR3: CAWSVLGGTQVHF

V: TRBV15
J: TRBJ2-3
D: .
size: many
CDR3: CATSRDADTQYF

V: TRBV13
J: TRBJ2-1
D: TRBD1
size: many
CDR3: CASSQRQGNYNEQFF

V: TRBV6-1
J: TRBJ1-5
D: .
size: many
CDR3: CASSEASSNQPQHF

V: TRBV7-9
J: TRBJ1-2
D: .
size: few
CDR3: CASSFASRENYGYTF

V: TRBV27
J: TRBJ1-4
D: TRBD1
size: many
CDR3: CASSPRWTGGEKLFF

V: TRBV13
J: TRBJ2-1
D: .
size: many
CDR3: CASSLIRNEQFF

V: TRBV7-6
J: TRBJ1-2
D: .
size: many
CDR3: CASSAVGGVGDYGYTF

V: TRBV9
J: TRBJ2-1
D: TRBD2
size: many
CDR3: CASSMRTSGGTDEQFF

V: TRBV11-3
J: TRBJ2-7
D: .
size: many
CDR3: CASSLEGTEYEQYF

V: TRBV9
J: TRBJ2-2
D: .
size: few
CDR3: CASSVELAGLTGELFF

V: TRBV27
J: TRBJ2-4
D: TRBD2
size: many
CDR3: CASSDISGRVAKNIQYF

V: TRBV19
J: TRBJ1-5
D: .
size: few
CDR3: CASNDGSFYQPQHF

V: TRBV6-2/TRBV6-3
J: TRBJ2-3
D: .
size: few
CDR3: CASRRRDRDTQYF

V: TRBV27
J: TRBJ2-2
D: .
size: few
CDR3: CASSPRDWLGSGELFF

V: TRBV4-1
J: TRBJ1-4
D: .
size: .
CDR3: CASSPDTGLWIEKLFF

V: TRBV5-5
J: TRBJ2-1
D: .
size: many
CDR3: CASSTRTVVAYNEQFF

V: TRBV19
J: TRBJ2-2
D: TRBD2
size: few
CDR3: CASSISSGSIWTGELFF

V: TRBV5-1
J: TRBJ2-5
D: .
size: few
CDR3: CASSFQLLTDQETQYF

V: TRBV6-2/TRBV6-3
J: TRBJ2-3
D: .
size: .
CDR3: CASSSEVGGADTQYF

V: TRBV19
J: TRBJ2-3
D: .
size: few
CDR3: CASSPGAIDTDTQYF

V: TRBV24-1
J: TRBJ2-5
D: .
size: few
CDR3: CATSGLFEETQYF

V: TRBV27
J: TRBJ2-3
D: TRBD1
size: many
CDR3: CASSSGGVRTDTQYF

V: TRBV7-2
J: TRBJ1-5
D: .
size: .
CDR3: CASSLDPGLQHF

V: TRBV6-2/TRBV6-3
J: TRBJ2-7
D: .
size: many
CDR3: CASRFQGTHYEQYF

V: TRBV7-2
J: TRBJ1-6
D: .
size: many
CDR3: CASSLRSDSPLHF

V: TRBV2
J: TRBJ2-3
D: TRBD2
size: many
CDR3: CASSETSGHTDTQYF

V: TRBV4-1
J: TRBJ2-4
D: TRBD1
size: once
CDR3: CASSQGVDRGLAKNIQYF

V: TRBV7-9
J: TRBJ2-5
D: .
size: many
CDR3: CASSIKHSFQETQYF

V: TRBV5-1
J: TRBJ2-3
D: .
size: few
CDR3: CASKWDTDTQYF

V: TRBV7-2
J: TRBJ1-1
D: TRBD1
size: many
CDR3: CASSLAYRGYTEAFF

V: TRBV19
J: TRBJ1-5
D: .
size: .
CDR3: CASSISGVGQPQHF

V: TRBV7-9
J: TRBJ1-2
D: .
size: .
CDR3: CASSLTLTNEGYGYTF

V: TRBV7-2
J: TRBJ2-3
D: TRBD2
size: many
CDR3: CASSLDGGASGDDTQYF